The source of this TCR beta chain is a study of cytomegalovirus exposure and HLA in healthy donors. The donors were part of the validation cohort of roughly 110 subjects. That cohort was separate from the first cohort, which comprised 666 subjects. Notes on the study in general: Accounts indicate the classifier identified cytomegalovirus status with strong specificity and sensitivity.

In regard to this clone: The antigen is unknown.

Generated by immunoSEQ multiplex PCR, the TCRdb table keeps only in-frame clones and is missing some. The sample holds around 300,000 clones, roughly 90% seen once. The sample comprised PBMCs. This TCR came from a woman aged 25-40 years in good health and CMV-seropositive.

CDR3 nucleotide sequence: TGTGCCAGCAGCCTCGACTTCAATGAGCAGTTCTTC. This encodes CASSLDFNEQFF. The gene calls are TRBV7-2 and TRBJ2-1, with unresolved D. CDR3 length equals 12 residues. Per the germline V gene, CDR1 is SGHTA and CDR2 is FQGNSA. V was shortened by 5 bases and J by 6 bases, with 8 bases between the two germline ends. The whole variable domain, remainder taken from reference TRBV7-2 and TRBJ2-1, is GAGVSQSPSNKVTEKGKDVELRCDPISGHTALYWYRQSLGQGLEFLIYFQGNSAPDKSGLPSDRFSAERTGGSVSTLTIQRTQQEDSAVYLCASSLDFNEQFFGPGTRLTVL.